The 16 T cell receptor beta chains listed next were all sequenced from one sample in a study of cytomegalovirus exposure and HLA in healthy donors. The table came from immunoSEQ multiplex PCR; TCRdb's copy has only in-frame clones and leaves some out. The sample has roughly 150,000 clones; approximately 86% are singletons. Sequenced sample: PBMCs. The origin of the receptors is a man between 18 and 29 years old in good health and CMV-seropositive.

The chain couples TRBV19 to TRBJ2-7; 7 bases align to TRBD2. CDR1 and CDR2 from the germline V gene are LNHDA and SQIVND (reference sequence). J gave up 2 bases and V 9 bases, and 10 bases lay outside the gene matches. The CDR3 length is 14 residues. In DNA form, the CDR3 reads TGTGCCAGCGCCCCGGGACTATCCGCCTACGAGCAGTACTTC. Translating it yields CASAPGLSAYEQYF.

As concerns this clone: This specimen includes other DNA sequences encoding the same CDR3. The chain uses TRBV5-8 and TRBJ1-5; 9 nucleotides agree with TRBD1. The CDR3 loop spans 14 amino acids. CDR1 is SGHTS and CDR2 is YDEGEE in the germline V gene. V was pared by 4 bases and J by 4 bases, with 3 bases of the junction left unmatched. CDR3 region: CASSAGTGNQPQHF. The DNA for the CDR3 is TGTGCCAGCAGCGCCGGGACAGGGAATCAGCCCCAGCATTTT. Full variable domain (missing parts from reference TRBV5-8 and TRBJ1-5): EAGVTQSPTHLIKTRGQQATLRCSPISGHTSVYWYQQALGLGLQFLLWYDEGEERNRGNFPPRFSGRQFPNYSSELNVNALELEDSALYLCASSAGTGNQPQHFGDGTRLSIL.

This clone was seen just once. The rearrangement uses TRBV27 and TRBJ2-7, with 8 bases aligning to TRBD1. Germline V gene lookup returns CDR1 MNHEY and CDR2 SMNVEV (reference sequence). The CDR3 is made up of 16 amino acids. V trimming: 5 bases; J trimming: 5 bases; junction bases outside the gene matches: 14. CDR3 coding DNA: TGTGCCAGCAGTCCGAATGGGAACAGGGGGTGGAACGAGCAGTACTTC. Its protein is CASSPNGNRGWNEQYF.

This sequence joins TRBV6-1 and TRBJ2-1; TRBD1 might be the D (7 bases). Trimming pared 4 bases from V and 3 bases from J, leaving 10 bases between. The V gene's germline CDR1 is MNHNS and CDR2 SASEGT. CDR3 length equals 14 residues. The CDR3 sequence is CASSGQGLYNEQFF. In DNA form, the CDR3 reads TGTGCCAGCAGTGGACAGGGACTCTACAATGAGCAGTTCTTC.

This clone was detected only once. This chain joins TRBV5-8 and TRBJ2-2, with D possibly TRBD1 on 6 matching bases. Trimming cost V 0 bases and J 6 bases, with 9 bases left between them. The CDR3 covers 14 residues. CDR1 SGHTS and CDR2 YDEGEE come from the germline V gene. CDR3 amino acids: CASSLDRVSGELFF. DNA of the CDR3: TGTGCCAGCAGCTTGGACAGGGTGTCCGGGGAGCTGTTTTTT.

This rearrangement joins TRBV18 to TRBJ1-1; maybe TRBD1 (6 bases). The CDR3 loop spans 16 amino acids. Germline V gives CDR1 KGHSH, CDR2 LQKENI. Trimming took off 4 bases at V and 5 bases at J, with 20 bases between the two ends. The CDR3 DNA reads as TGTGCCAGCTCACTAACAGGGAAATGGGTGCAAACTGAAGCTTTCTTT. Residues: CASSLTGKWVQTEAFF.

The rearrangement links TRBV9 to TRBJ1-5, with D unresolved. V was pared by 0 bases and J by 5 bases, with 6 bases between. CDR1 is SGDLS and CDR2 is YYNGEE in the germline V gene. This CDR3 contains 13 residues. CDR3 sequence (DNA): TGTGCCAGCAGCGTAGCTAATGATCAGCCCCAGCATTTT. Its translation is CASSVANDQPQHF.

The CDR3 loop is CASSPRTSSYNEQFF. For the CDR3, the DNA is TGTGCCAGCAGCCCCCGGACATCCTCCTACAATGAGCAGTTCTTC. The chain has TRBV7-8 and TRBJ2-1; D perhaps matches TRBD1 (5 bases). This CDR3 comprises 15 residues. Germline CDR1 and CDR2: SGHVS and FQNEAQ. Deletions cut 5 bases from V and 0 bases from J, with 11 bases between.

This clone was detected ten times or more. The J gene is TRBJ2-7, the V gene TRBV5-6; 7 nucleotides align to TRBD1. The CDR3 spans 14 residues. The V gene end was trimmed by 0 bases and the J gene end by 6 bases; junction bases not matched to a gene: 6. The V gene's germline CDR1 is SGHDT and CDR2 YYEEEE. The CDR3: CASSLGDRPSEQYF. The CDR3, as DNA: TGTGCCAGCAGCTTGGGGGACAGACCTTCCGAGCAGTACTTC.

This rearrangement joins TRBV2 to TRBJ2-5; TRBD2 might be the D (7 bases). CDR1 and CDR2 (germline): SNHLY, FYNNEI. V lost 7 bases and J 4 bases, leaving 25 bases between the germline ends. The CDR3 is 17 residues long. CDR3 nucleotides: TGTGCCAGCACCAGAGGGGATCTGGGGGGGCTAGGAGAGACCCAGTACTTC. Encoded protein: CASTRGDLGGLGETQYF.

This chain links TRBV2 with TRBJ2-7, with D possibly TRBD2 on 6 matching bases. Trimming pared 3 bases from V and 7 bases from J, leaving 16 bases between. This CDR3 is 14 amino acids long. From germline, CDR1 is SNHLY and CDR2 FYNNEI. CDR3 DNA sequence: TGTGCCAGCAGTGATAGTGGGGGGTCGGGGGAGCAGTACTTC. Translated: CASSDSGGSGEQYF.

This clone was seen more than once but under ten times. This sequence joins TRBV5-8 and TRBJ1-1, with 7 nucleotides matching TRBD1. The CDR3 consists of 14 residues. The germline gives CDR1 SGHTS, CDR2 YDEGEE. Germline trimming cut 2 bases from V and 6 bases from J; bases unmatched to any gene: 7. CDR3: CASSFDRDGAEAFF. The DNA of the CDR3 is TGTGCCAGCAGCTTTGACAGGGACGGCGCTGAAGCTTTCTTT.

This CDR3 reads CASSLNTAPGELFF. The DNA of the CDR3 is TGTGCCAGCAGCTTAAACACAGCTCCCGGGGAGCTGTTTTTT. The rearrangement joins TRBV7-6 to TRBJ2-2; D is uncertain. The CDR3 is 14 residues long. V was pared by 2 bases and J by 6 bases, with 10 bases between. Per germline, CDR1 SGHVS and CDR2 FNYEAQ.

This sequence joins TRBV28 and TRBJ2-5, with 12 positions matching TRBD2. This CDR3 is 15 amino acids long. V lost 10 bases to trimming and J lost 5 bases; unmatched junction nucleotides: 11. CDR1 is MDHEN, CDR2 SYDVKM, per germline. The CDR3 loop reads CAILELAGGLETQYF. The CDR3 DNA follows: TGTGCCATCCTGGAACTAGCGGGGGGTCTGGAGACCCAGTACTTC.

The rearrangement joins TRBV5-5 to TRBJ2-1; 10 bases fit TRBD1. The V gene end was trimmed by 3 bases and the J gene end by 9 bases; junction bases not matched to a gene: 15. Germline CDR1 is SGHKS and CDR2 is YYEKEE (reference sequence). There are 17 residues in the CDR3. The CDR3 nucleotides are TGTGCCAGCAGCTCGCCGGTCCGCCGGGACAGGGGTGGTGAGCAGTTCTTC. This encodes CASSSPVRRDRGGEQFF.

In this sample, this clone turned up once. The chain combines TRBV7-6 with TRBJ2-1; TRBD2 agrees at 9 bases. There are 16 residues in the CDR3. Germline lookup yields CDR1 SGHVS and CDR2 FNYEAQ. The V and J ends lost 6 bases and 6 bases, in that order; junction bases with no gene match: 12. CDR3 sequence: CASRSSGRGGVNEQFF. The CDR3 nucleotides read TGTGCCAGCAGGTCCTCGGGGCGGGGGGGCGTCAATGAGCAGTTCTTC.